What follows are 32 T cell receptor beta chains derived from one specimen sequenced in a study of T-cell reconstitution after alpha-beta-depleted transplantation in children. Researchers prepared the TCRbeta library using unique molecular identifiers, the study reports. TCRdb analysed the PCR reads with MiXCR anew, one entry per CDR3 protein. The sample has approximately 97,000 distinct CDR3 sequences, around 6.1% seen once. The sequencing used PBMCs, mostly from graft donor cells, collected 60 days after TCRalphabeta/CD19-depleted stem cell transplant. The source of these receptors is a female patient aged 2-10 years who had a stem cell transplant for Fanconi anemia, so the T cells may come from the graft donor.

This clonotype came up a few times. The chain joins TRBV2 to TRBJ2-1; D perhaps matches TRBD2 (7 bases). This CDR3 is 11 amino acids long. Germline CDR1 SNHLY, CDR2 FYNNEI. The CDR3 DNA reads as TGTGCAGGGGGGGGGGTCAATGAGCAGTTCTTC. Protein sequence: CAGGGVNEQFF.

This clonotype came up many times. The rearrangement joins TRBV5-1 to TRBJ2-2; 10 nucleotides line up with TRBD2. Germline V gene lookup returns CDR1 SGHRS and CDR2 YFSETQ. The V segment lost 1 base and the J segment 3 bases; nucleotides outside the gene matches: 3. This CDR3 region has 16 residues. CDR3 sequence reads: CASSLFLAGDTGELFF. The CDR3 coding sequence is TGCGCCAGCAGCTTGTTCCTAGCGGGGGACACCGGGGAGCTGTTTTTT.

This clonotype appeared a few times. This sequence joins TRBV29-1 and TRBJ2-3, with a tentative D call TRBD1 (5 bases). Germline CDR1 and CDR2: SQVTM and ANQGSEA. Trimming took off 1 base at V and 3 bases at J, with 11 bases between the two ends. CDR3 length equals 14 residues. The CDR3 here is CSVEGSRGTDTQYF. The CDR3 DNA sequence: TGCAGCGTTGAAGGCAGTAGGGGTACAGATACGCAGTATTTT.

This clonotype was picked up many times. This chain joins TRBV29-1 and TRBJ2-2, with 11 bases fitting TRBD1. The CDR3 runs to 13 residues. Germline values: CDR1 SQVTM, CDR2 ANQGSEA. J lost 6 bases, V lost 4 bases, and 1 base had no gene match. The CDR3 is CSVGTGGSGELFF. Written as DNA, the CDR3 is TGCAGCGTTGGGACAGGGGGCTCCGGGGAGCTGTTTTTT.

This clonotype has ten or more counts. V is TRBV7-3 and J is TRBJ2-2, with D perhaps matching TRBD2 (6 bases). Trimming took 5 bases from V and 5 from J, leaving 24 bases between them. CDR3 size: 18 residues. The germline V gene encodes CDR1 SGHTA and CDR2 FQGTGA. In DNA form, the CDR3 reads TGTGCCAGCAGCCGACTTATGCCAAACTCGGGGGAAACCGGGGAGCTGTTTTTT. Translated, it gives CASSRLMPNSGETGELFF.

This clonotype came up many times. J is TRBJ2-3 and V is TRBV10-3, with 11 nucleotides matching TRBD1. J lost 4 bases, V lost 10 bases, and 10 bases had no gene match. The CDR3 loop spans 15 amino acids. CDR1 is ENHRY and CDR2 is SYGVKD in the germline V gene. This CDR3 reads CATWARGQGADTQYF. The CDR3 DNA follows: TGTGCCACTTGGGCCAGGGGACAGGGGGCAGATACGCAGTATTTT.

This clonotype was detected a few times. The rearrangement links TRBV28 to TRBJ1-1; D not certain. The ends were cut back, 7 bases at V and 5 bases at J, with 23 bases in the middle. The CDR3 runs 16 residues. CDR1 is MDHEN and CDR2 is SYDVKM in the germline V gene. The DNA for the CDR3 is TGTGCCAGCACCATCCCCGGGCGGGGTTGGTTGACTGAAGCTTTCTTT. It encodes CASTIPGRGWLTEAFF.

With respect to this clonotype: This may stem from a read error, because a much larger clone lies one nucleotide away. CDR3 amino acids: CCARDPGVLSYNEQFF. CDR3 in DNA: TGCTGTGCTAGAGACCCGGGAGTATTATCCTACAATGAGCAGTTCTTC. V usage is TRBV20-1 and J usage is TRBJ2-1; TRBD2 is a possible D gene (6 bases). This CDR3 spans 16 amino acids. Germline assignment: CDR1 DFQATT and CDR2 SNEGSKA (reference sequence).

This clonotype was observed a few times. The chain employs TRBV28 and TRBJ2-2; no definite D call. CDR1 is MDHEN, CDR2 SYDVKM, per germline. The CDR3 totals 15 residues. The V and J ends lost 6 bases and 2 bases respectively, with 13 bases between them. The CDR3 loop reads CASRGSYTNTGELFF. CDR3 bases: TGTGCCAGCAGAGGGTCCTATACTAACACCGGGGAGCTGTTTTTT.

This clonotype was detected many times. The gene calls are TRBV3-1 and TRBJ2-1; 10 bases line up with TRBD2. The CDR3 extends over 17 amino acids. Germline V gene sequence: CDR1 LGHDT, CDR2 YNNKEL (reference sequence). V lost 5 bases and J lost 0; bases outside the gene matches: 7. This CDR3 reads CASSLWTSGSSYNEQFF. CDR3 nucleotide sequence: TGTGCCAGCAGCTTATGGACTAGCGGAAGCTCCTACAATGAGCAGTTCTTC.

The rearrangement joins TRBV5-1 to TRBJ1-2; TRBD1 agrees at 8 bases. The V and J ends lost 4 bases and 5 bases, in that order; junction bases with no gene match: 4. Germline V gives CDR1 SGHRS, CDR2 YFSETQ. This CDR3 has 13 amino acids. The CDR3 DNA reads TGCGCCAGCAGCCTCCGGGACAGGTATGGCTACACCTTC. It translates to CASSLRDRYGYTF. Complete variable domain (other parts from reference TRBV5-1 and TRBJ1-2): KAGVTQTPRYLIKTRGQQVTLSCSPISGHRSVSWYQQTPGQGLQFLFEYFSETQRNKGNFPGRFSGRQFSNSRSEMNVSTLELGDSALYLCASSLRDRYGYTFGSGTRLTVV.

This clonotype has ten or more counts. This chain uses TRBV14 with TRBJ2-1, with D possibly matching TRBD2 (7 bases). The CDR3 sequence is 13 residues long. Deletions cut 1 base from V and 13 bases from J, with 14 bases between. CDR1 is SGHDN and CDR2 is FVKESK in the germline V gene. The CDR3 protein is CASSQVGGLAQFF. CDR3 bases: TGTGCCAGCAGCCAAGTCGGGGGGCTGGCCCAGTTCTTC.

The chain uses TRBV5-1 and TRBJ2-3; D not certain. V gave up 3 bases and J gave up 1 base, with 9 bases separating them. Per germline, CDR1 SGHRS and CDR2 YFSETQ. CDR3 length equals 14 residues. CDR3 bases: TGCGCCAGCAGCTATCTTTCAGGCACAGATACGCAGTATTTT. It is translated as CASSYLSGTDTQYF.

This clonotype was seen ten or more times. The V gene is TRBV7-9, the J gene TRBJ2-2; 9 nucleotides agree with TRBD2. The CDR3 runs to 16 residues. Trimming at V came to 7 bases and at J to 5 bases, leaving 11 bases not matched to a gene. Germline lookup yields CDR1 SEHNR and CDR2 FQNEAQ (reference sequence). The CDR3 sequence: CASTPRGLASTGELFF. The CDR3, as DNA: TGTGCCAGCACCCCCCGAGGACTAGCGAGTACCGGGGAGCTGTTTTTT.

This clonotype was detected a few times. The chain combines TRBV20-1 with TRBJ2-5, with TRBD1 as a possible D gene (5 bases). Between the trimmed V and J ends, which lost 0 bases and 2 bases, there was a span of 10 bases. Germline V lookup: CDR1 DFQATT, CDR2 SNEGSKA (reference sequence). The CDR3 spans 14 residues. The CDR3 loop is CSARDQQAQETQYF. CDR3 in DNA: TGCAGTGCTAGAGATCAACAGGCGCAAGAGACCCAGTACTTC.

This clonotype appeared many times. The chain recombines TRBV28 with TRBJ2-5, with TRBD1 matching 11 bases. V dropped 2 bases and J dropped 4; count of bases not matched to a gene: 3. This CDR3 is 15 amino acids long. Germline CDR1 is MDHEN and CDR2 is SYDVKM. This chain's CDR3 is CASSLRGTGGETQYF. In nucleotides, the CDR3 is TGTGCCAGCAGTTTACGTGGGACAGGGGGAGAGACCCAGTACTTC.

This clonotype was found many times. The CDR3 DNA follows: TGTGCCAGCAGTTTAAAACAGAGGGTGACTGAAGCTTTCTTT. This gives the protein CASSLKQRVTEAFF. V usage is TRBV12-3 or TRBV12-4 and J usage is TRBJ1-1; D not resolved. V gave up 2 bases and J gave up 5 bases, with 12 bases separating them. This CDR3 comprises 14 residues.

In this sample, this clonotype turned up many times. This CDR3 is CSARMAGVYNEQFF. The CDR3 nucleotides are TGCAGTGCTAGAATGGCGGGGGTTTACAATGAGCAGTTCTTC. J is TRBJ2-1 and V is TRBV20-1, with 7 bases aligning to TRBD2. The germline gives CDR1 DFQATT, CDR2 SNEGSKA (reference sequence). The CDR3 covers 14 residues. The junction had 5 bases not matched to a gene; V was cut back by 2 bases and J by 4 bases.

This clonotype was counted at least ten times. This chain joins TRBV28 and TRBJ2-1; maybe TRBD2 (6 bases). Germline CDR1 reads MDHEN; CDR2 reads SYDVKM. This CDR3 contains 13 residues. Trimming left V 5 bases short and J 7 bases short, with 12 bases between. CDR3 in DNA: TGTGCCAGCAGTGCACGACTAGTTAATGAGCAGTTCTTC. It is translated as CASSARLVNEQFF.

This clonotype was seen a few times. The rearrangement joins TRBV5-1 to TRBJ2-5; 12 nucleotides align to TRBD2. Germline V gives CDR1 SGHRS, CDR2 YFSETQ. The CDR3 is made up of 17 amino acids. V lost 3 bases, J lost 1 base, and 7 bases stayed unmatched. The DNA for the CDR3 is TGCGCCAGCAGCTCGGGACTAGCGGGCCCCCCCCAAGAGACCCAGTACTTC. Encoded protein: CASSSGLAGPPQETQYF.

This clonotype was observed many times. The chain carries TRBV28 and TRBJ1-4; D unclear. There are 15 residues in the CDR3. V lost 5 bases to trimming and J lost 0 bases, with 10 bases between them. CDR1 is MDHEN, CDR2 SYDVKM, per germline. The chain's CDR3 is CASSAHGATNEKLFF. The CDR3, as DNA: TGTGCCAGCAGTGCTCACGGAGCAACTAATGAAAAACTGTTTTTT.

The rearrangement links TRBV20-1 to TRBJ2-7; possibly TRBD1 or TRBD2 for D (5 bases each). Germline CDR1 is DFQATT and CDR2 is SNEGSKA (reference sequence). The CDR3 loop spans 11 amino acids. The V gene lost 3 bases and the J gene lost 6 bases, with 9 bases spanning the gap. The chain's CDR3 is CSASGGTEQYF. Here the CDR3 DNA reads TGCAGTGCTAGCGGTGGGACCGAGCAGTACTTC.

This clonotype was seen a few times. The chain employs TRBV28 and TRBJ2-5; 8 nucleotides line up with TRBD1. The germline V gene encodes CDR1 MDHEN and CDR2 SYDVKM. J gave up 1 base and V 5 bases, and 12 bases lay outside the gene matches. The CDR3 runs 17 residues. The DNA for the CDR3 is TGTGCCAGCAGTCCTGCCTCTGGACAGGGTCTCCAAGAGACCCAGTACTTC. Protein: CASSPASGQGLQETQYF.

This clonotype turned up a few times. The chain combines TRBV20-1 with TRBJ2-5, with 9 bases aligning to TRBD2. J was trimmed by 4 bases and V by 2 bases; bases with no gene match: 2. This CDR3 is 13 amino acids long. The germline CDR1 and CDR2 sequences are DFQATT and SNEGSKA (reference sequence). The CDR3 DNA is TGCAGTGCTAGACTAGCGGGGACAGAGACCCAGTACTTC. The encoded protein is CSARLAGTETQYF.

This clonotype was detected many times. The chain employs TRBV12-3 or TRBV12-4 and TRBJ2-5; 9 nucleotides line up with TRBD1. Germline trimming cut 3 bases from V and 2 bases from J; bases unmatched to any gene: 4. This CDR3 is 15 amino acids long. The CDR3 spells CASSLGQGRQETQYF. For the CDR3, the DNA is TGTGCCAGCAGTTTGGGACAGGGTAGGCAAGAGACCCAGTACTTC.

This clonotype was detected many times. The chain carries TRBV6-5 and TRBJ1-6; D ambiguous. The V and J ends lost 0 bases and 0 bases respectively, with 6 bases between them. Germline values: CDR1 MNHEY, CDR2 SVGAGI. This CDR3 contains 16 residues. The CDR3 reads CASSYSRSSYNSPLHF. The CDR3 DNA follows: TGTGCCAGCAGTTACTCGCGGAGCTCCTATAATTCACCCCTCCACTTT.

V is TRBV7-2 and J is TRBJ1-1; D remains ambiguous. Germline CDR1 reads SGHTA; CDR2 reads FQGNSA. The CDR3 length is 14 residues. The ends were cut back, 1 base at V and 4 bases at J, with 10 bases in the middle. CDR3 loop: CASSLVGGSTEAFF. The CDR3 nucleotides read TGTGCCAGCAGCTTAGTGGGCGGGTCCACTGAAGCTTTCTTT.

A few counts support this clonotype. The chain carries TRBV30 and TRBJ1-2; the D gene is possibly TRBD1 (6 bases). This CDR3 comprises 14 residues. Germline V lookup: CDR1 GTSNPN, CDR2 SVGIG (reference sequence). The V and J ends lost 3 bases and 4 bases respectively, with 15 bases between them. The CDR3 spells CAWSPIRGGYGYTF. The CDR3 DNA sequence: TGTGCCTGGAGCCCCATCAGGGGCGGCTATGGCTACACCTTC.

This clonotype was seen repeatedly, ten times or more. The chain has TRBV6-1 and TRBJ2-1, with TRBD2 matching 11 bases. J lost 7 bases, V lost 9 bases, and 8 bases had no gene match. Germline V gene data show CDR1 as MNHNS and CDR2 as SASEGT. The CDR3 is made up of 14 amino acids. The CDR3, as DNA: TGTGCCAGTTATAGCGGGGGGGTTGGTAATGAGCAGTTCTTC. Translation gives CASYSGGVGNEQFF.

This clonotype appeared many times. This rearrangement joins TRBV5-1 to TRBJ2-7; D might be TRBD1 (5 bases). The CDR3 length is 15 residues. CDR1 and CDR2 from the germline V gene are SGHRS and YFSETQ. The ends were cut back, 0 bases at V and 2 bases at J, with 12 bases in the middle. CDR3 nucleotides: TGCGCCAGCAGCTTGGGGTTCAAGGGGCCCTACGAGCAGTACTTC. Its protein is CASSLGFKGPYEQYF.

With respect to this clonotype: Just one base apart from a much larger clone, this may be a read error. The conserved final phenylalanine or tryptophan is absent from the CDR3, which likely points to a read error. J is TRBJ2-7 and V is TRBV10-2; 10 nucleotides match TRBD2. Germline V CDR1 and CDR2: WSHSY, SAAADI. The CDR3 has 17 amino acids. The V gene end was trimmed by 2 bases and the J gene end by 0 bases; junction bases not matched to a gene: 7. The CDR3 DNA is TGCGCCAGCAGTGAGGGCGGTACTAGCGGGAACTCCTACGAGCAGTACTCC. Its protein product is CASSEGGTSGNSYEQYS.

This clonotype was detected ten times or more. The chain combines TRBV5-4 with TRBJ2-3, with 9 positions matching TRBD2. There are 15 residues in the CDR3. V shed 0 bases, J shed 3 bases, and the junction held 2 bases outside the gene matches. Germline CDR1 reads SGHNT; CDR2 reads YYREEE (reference sequence). The DNA for the CDR3 is TGTGCCAGCAGCTTGGATAGCGGGAGAACAGATACGCAGTATTTT. It translates to CASSLDSGRTDTQYF.